This T cell receptor (beta chain) derives from a study of T-cell memory formation after mild COVID-19. Study details: TCR clusters largely stayed donor specific. Study outcomes and limitations: Some clones that responded turned up in pre-infection memory, which suggests that cross-reactive memory joined in. For contracting clones, CD4+ ones sat mainly in CM and EM, CD8+ in EMRA.

TCRdb re-called the 5' RACE reads with MiXCR, one entry per CDR3 protein. Of hundreds of thousands of distinct CDR3 sequences listed, more than 20% are singletons. Concerning this clonotype itself: What it binds is unknown.

The sequence was collected from an adult woman who had mild COVID-19 (a few samples of this study predate the infection). Cell type and time point are not known. The sample was PBMCs or a T cell subset sorted from them (not recorded which).

As DNA, the CDR3 is TGTGCCAGCTCACCTGGTACAGGGGAATGGGATGAGCAGTTCTTC. This gives the protein CASSPGTGEWDEQFF. The chain has TRBV18 and TRBJ2-1, with 7 bases lining up with TRBD1. The V and J ends lost 3 bases and 8 bases, in that order; junction bases with no gene match: 10. The CDR3 contains 15 residues. Per germline, CDR1 KGHSH and CDR2 LQKENI.